This TCR beta chain came from a study of blood T cell repertoires in COVID-19. The wider study: Acute and convalescent COVID-19 specimens originated in the United States, Italy and Spain.

The CDR3 covers 15 residues. V lost 2 bases and J lost 3, with 13 bases in between. Germline loops: CDR1 SGHNT, CDR2 YYREEE (reference sequence). In the authors' methods: Amplification of reference gene primers was used by the study to estimate nucleated cell counts. Data came from immunoSEQ multiplex PCR; TCRdb stores just in-frame clones and leaves some out. That table supplies the V and J calls and clone size; D and trimming were determined from the DNA. The sample shows about 120,000 clones, approximately 87% of them seen only once. The sequenced sample consisted of peripheral blood. This clonotype was sampled from a woman in her seventies with acute or convalescent COVID-19. V and J are TRBV5-4 and TRBJ2-3, with D possibly TRBD1 on 5 matching bases. The CDR3 region has the DNA TGTGCCAGCAGCTTTAGCCAGGGTATGACAGATACGCAGTATTTT. Translation gives CASSFSQGMTDTQYF.